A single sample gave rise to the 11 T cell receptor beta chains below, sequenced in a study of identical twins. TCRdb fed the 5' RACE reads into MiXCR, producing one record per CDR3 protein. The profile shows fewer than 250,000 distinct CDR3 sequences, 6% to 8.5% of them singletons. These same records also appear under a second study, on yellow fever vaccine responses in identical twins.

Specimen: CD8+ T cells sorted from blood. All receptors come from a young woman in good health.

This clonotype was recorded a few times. This CDR3 reads CASSVSGTSTDTQYF. Here the CDR3 DNA reads TGTGCCAGCAGTGTCAGCGGGACTAGCACAGATACGCAGTATTTT. The chain employs TRBV27 and TRBJ2-3; 7 bases align to TRBD2. CDR1 and CDR2 from the germline V gene are MNHEY and SMNVEV (reference sequence). The CDR3 extends over 15 amino acids. V was pared by 5 bases and J by 0 bases, with 5 bases of the junction left unmatched.

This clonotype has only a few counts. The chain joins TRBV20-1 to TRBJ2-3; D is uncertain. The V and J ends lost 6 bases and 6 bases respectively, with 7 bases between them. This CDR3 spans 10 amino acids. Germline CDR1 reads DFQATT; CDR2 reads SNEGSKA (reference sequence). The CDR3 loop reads CSAPMDTQYF. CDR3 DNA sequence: TGCAGTGCCCCGATGGATACGCAGTATTTT.

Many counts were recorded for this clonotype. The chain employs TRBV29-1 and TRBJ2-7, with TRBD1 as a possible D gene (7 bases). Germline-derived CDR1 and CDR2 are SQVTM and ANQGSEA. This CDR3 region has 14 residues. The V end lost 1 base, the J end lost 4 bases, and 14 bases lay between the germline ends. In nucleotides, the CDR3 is TGCAGCGTTGAAGTAAGGGGGCGGGGTTACGAGCAGTACTTC. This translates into CSVEVRGRGYEQYF.

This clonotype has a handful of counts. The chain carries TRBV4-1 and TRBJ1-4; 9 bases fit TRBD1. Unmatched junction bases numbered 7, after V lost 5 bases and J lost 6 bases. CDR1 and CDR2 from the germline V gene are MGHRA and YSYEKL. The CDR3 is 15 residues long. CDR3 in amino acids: CASSDPGQGDEKLFF. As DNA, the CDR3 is TGCGCCAGCAGCGATCCGGGACAGGGAGATGAAAAACTGTTTTTT.

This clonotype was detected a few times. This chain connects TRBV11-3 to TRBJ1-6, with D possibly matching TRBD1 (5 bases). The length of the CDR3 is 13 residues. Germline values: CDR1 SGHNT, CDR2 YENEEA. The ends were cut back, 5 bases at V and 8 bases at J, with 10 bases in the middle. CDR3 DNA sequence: TGTGCCAGCAGCCTAGTGGGGGATTCACCCCTCCACTTT. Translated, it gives CASSLVGDSPLHF.

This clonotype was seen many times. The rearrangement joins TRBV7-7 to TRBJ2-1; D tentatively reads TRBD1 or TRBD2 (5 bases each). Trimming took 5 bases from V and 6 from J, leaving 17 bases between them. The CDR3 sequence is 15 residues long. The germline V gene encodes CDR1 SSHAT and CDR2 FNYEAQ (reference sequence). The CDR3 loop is CASSLGEGGSNEQFF. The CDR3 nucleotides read TGTGCCAGCAGCCTAGGGGAAGGCGGGTCCAATGAGCAGTTCTTC.

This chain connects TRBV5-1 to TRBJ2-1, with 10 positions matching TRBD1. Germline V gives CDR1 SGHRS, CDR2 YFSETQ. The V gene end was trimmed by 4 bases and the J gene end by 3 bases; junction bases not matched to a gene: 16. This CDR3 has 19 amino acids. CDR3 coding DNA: TGCGCCAGCAGCATAGCCGGGACAGGGGTAAGGGGAATCTACAATGAGCAGTTCTTC. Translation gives CASSIAGTGVRGIYNEQFF.

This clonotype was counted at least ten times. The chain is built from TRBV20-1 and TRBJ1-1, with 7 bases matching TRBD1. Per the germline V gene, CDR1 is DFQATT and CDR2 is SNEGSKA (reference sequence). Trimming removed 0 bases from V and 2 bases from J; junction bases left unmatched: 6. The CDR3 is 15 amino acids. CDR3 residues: CSAREGTGVNTEAFF. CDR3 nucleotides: TGCAGTGCTAGAGAGGGTACAGGGGTAAACACTGAAGCTTTCTTT.

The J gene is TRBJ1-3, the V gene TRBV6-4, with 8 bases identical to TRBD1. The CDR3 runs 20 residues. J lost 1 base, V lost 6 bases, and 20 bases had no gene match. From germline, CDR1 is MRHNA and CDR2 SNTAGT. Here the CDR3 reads CASSDPLGGDRRTSGNTIYF. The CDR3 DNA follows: TGTGCCAGCAGCGACCCCTTGGGTGGGGACAGGCGGACTTCTGGAAACACCATATATTTT.

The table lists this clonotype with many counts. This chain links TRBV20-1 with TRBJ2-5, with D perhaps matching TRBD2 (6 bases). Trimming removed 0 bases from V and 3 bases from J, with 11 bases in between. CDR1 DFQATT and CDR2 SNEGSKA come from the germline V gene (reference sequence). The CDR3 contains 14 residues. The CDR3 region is CSARDRRGEETQYF. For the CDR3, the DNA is TGCAGTGCTAGAGATCGTCGCGGGGAAGAGACCCAGTACTTC.

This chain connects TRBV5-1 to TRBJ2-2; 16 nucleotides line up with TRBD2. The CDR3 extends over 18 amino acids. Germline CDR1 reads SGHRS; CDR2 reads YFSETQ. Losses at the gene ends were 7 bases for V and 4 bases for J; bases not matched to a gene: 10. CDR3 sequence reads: CASAPGLAGGLATGELFF. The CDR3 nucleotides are TGCGCCAGCGCACCGGGACTAGCGGGGGGGCTCGCCACCGGGGAGCTGTTTTTT.